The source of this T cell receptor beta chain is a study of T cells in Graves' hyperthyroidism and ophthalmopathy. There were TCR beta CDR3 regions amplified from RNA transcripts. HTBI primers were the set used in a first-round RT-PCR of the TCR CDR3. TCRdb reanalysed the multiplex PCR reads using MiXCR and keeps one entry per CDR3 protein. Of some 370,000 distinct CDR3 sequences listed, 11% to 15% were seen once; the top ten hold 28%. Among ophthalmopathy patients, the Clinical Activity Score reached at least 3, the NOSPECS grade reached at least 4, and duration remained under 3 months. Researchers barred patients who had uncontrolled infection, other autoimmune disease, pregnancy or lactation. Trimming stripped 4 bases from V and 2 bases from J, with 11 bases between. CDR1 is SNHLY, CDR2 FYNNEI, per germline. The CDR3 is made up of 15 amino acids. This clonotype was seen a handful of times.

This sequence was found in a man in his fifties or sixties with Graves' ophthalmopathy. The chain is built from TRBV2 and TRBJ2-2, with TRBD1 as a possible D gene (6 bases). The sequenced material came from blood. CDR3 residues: CASSGQVGNTGELFF. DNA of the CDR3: TGTGCCAGCAGTGGACAGGTGGGAAACACCGGGGAGCTGTTTTTT.